This is a list of T cell receptor beta chains from one sample in a study of blood T cell repertoires in COVID-19. Libraries were prepared by immunoSEQ multiplex PCR; TCRdb keeps only in-frame clonotypes and omits some of them. The sample has fewer than 350,000 clones; 90% are singletons. The material sequenced was PBMCs or T cells enriched from blood (not recorded which). These receptors all stem from a woman between 18 and 29 years old with acute COVID-19. CDR3s include the opening cysteine and the closing phenylalanine or tryptophan. The order of the fields is J gene, V gene, clone size, D gene, CDR3 DNA, CDR3 protein. D genes are given only for firm matches. For some rows the clone size is stated as once, few or many, or as a class when expanded; others skip it.

J: TRBJ2-5
V: TRBV14
size: -
D: -
DNA: TGTGCCAGCAGCCAAGATTACCGGGAAGAGACCCAGTACTTC
CDR3: CASSQDYREETQYF

J: TRBJ2-3
V: TRBV27
size: -
D: TRBD2
DNA: TGTGCCAGCAGTCCCGGGACTAGCGGGAGGAGGACGCAGTATTTT
CDR3: CASSPGTSGRRTQYF

J: TRBJ1-1
V: TRBV7-9
size: -
D: TRBD1
DNA: TGTGCCAGCAGCGACAGGGGAATAGACACTGAAGCTTTCTTT
CDR3: CASSDRGIDTEAFF

J: TRBJ1-3
V: TRBV9
size: -
D: TRBD1
DNA: TGTGCCAGCAGCGTAGGTAATGCAGGGGGCAGTGGAAACACCATATATTTT
CDR3: CASSVGNAGGSGNTIYF

J: TRBJ1-2
V: TRBV12-3/TRBV12-4
size: -
D: TRBD1
DNA: TGTGCCAGCAGTCCGGGACAGCCTTATGGCTACACCTTC
CDR3: CASSPGQPYGYTF

J: TRBJ2-3
V: TRBV7-9
size: -
D: -
DNA: TGTGCCAGCAGCTCACCTCGGGCTAGCTTTGGCGCAGATACGCAGTATTTT
CDR3: CASSSPRASFGADTQYF

J: TRBJ2-7
V: TRBV11-2
size: -
D: TRBD1
DNA: TGTGCCAGCAGCTTAGGAACAGGGGGCTCCTACGAGCAGTACTTC
CDR3: CASSLGTGGSYEQYF

J: TRBJ2-7
V: TRBV7-9
size: few
D: TRBD1
DNA: TGTGCCAGCAGCTTAGCGGGGACAGGGAGAGGGGAGCAGTACTTC
CDR3: CASSLAGTGRGEQYF

J: TRBJ2-5
V: TRBV11-2
size: -
D: -
DNA: TGTGCCAGCAGTAGCTTAAGGAGAGAGACCCAGTACTTC
CDR3: CASSSLRRETQYF

J: TRBJ1-1
V: TRBV13
size: -
D: -
DNA: TGTGCCAGCAGCCCTCCAGGGGCGCCGAACACTGAAGCTTTCTTT
CDR3: CASSPPGAPNTEAFF

J: TRBJ2-3
V: TRBV7-9
size: -
D: TRBD2
DNA: TGTGCCAGCAGCTCCGCGGGAGGTGGAGATACGCAGTATTTT
CDR3: CASSSAGGGDTQYF

J: TRBJ1-3
V: TRBV28
size: -
D: TRBD1
DNA: TGTGCCAGCAGTTTATCAGGGGGGCCCAACACCATATATTTT
CDR3: CASSLSGGPNTIYF

J: TRBJ2-1
V: TRBV7-9
size: once
D: TRBD2
DNA: TGTGCCAGCAGCTCGACTAGCGGGAGGGTCCGCAACTCCTACAATGAGCAGTTCTTC
CDR3: CASSSTSGRVRNSYNEQFF

J: TRBJ1-4
V: TRBV7-8
size: -
D: -
DNA: TGTGCCAGCAGCATCCTAGATAACGGAGCTAATGAAAAACTGTTTTTT
CDR3: CASSILDNGANEKLFF

J: TRBJ2-7
V: TRBV6-5
size: -
D: TRBD2
DNA: TGTGCCAGCAGTACCGGACTAGTCGATAGCGAGCAGTACTTC
CDR3: CASSTGLVDSEQYF

J: TRBJ1-6
V: TRBV5-4
size: -
D: -
DNA: TGTGCCAGCAGCTTGCGCGGGGCAGGGCACTCACCCCTCCACTTT
CDR3: CASSLRGAGHSPLHF

J: TRBJ2-5
V: TRBV7-2
size: -
D: TRBD2
DNA: TGTGCCAGCAGCCCCCTTCTAGCGGTGACCCAGTACTTC
CDR3: CASSPLLAVTQYF

J: TRBJ2-1
V: TRBV9
size: -
D: TRBD2
DNA: TGTGCCAGCAGCGTACCCACGACTAGCGCCTACAATGAGCAGTTCTTC
CDR3: CASSVPTTSAYNEQFF

J: TRBJ1-1
V: TRBV30
size: once
D: TRBD1
DNA: TGTGCCTTTCGGGACAGAGGGACTGAAGCTTTCTTT
CDR3: CAFRDRGTEAFF

J: TRBJ2-7
V: TRBV27
size: -
D: -
DNA: TGTGCCAGCAGTTTGGGCGGCAGGGACTACGAGCAGTACTTC
CDR3: CASSLGGRDYEQYF

J: TRBJ1-4
V: TRBV7-6
size: few
D: TRBD1
DNA: TGTGCCAGCAGCTTTTGTTGGACAGGGGTTAGTGCAACTAATGAAAAACTGTTTTTT
CDR3: CASSFCWTGVSATNEKLFF

J: TRBJ1-1
V: TRBV4-3
size: -
D: -
DNA: TGCGCCAGCAGCCAAGTACCTTTAGGGCGGGGATTGAACACTGAAGCTTTCTTT
CDR3: CASSQVPLGRGLNTEAFF

J: TRBJ2-7
V: TRBV5-1
size: -
D: TRBD1
DNA: TGCGCCAGCAGCACCGGCGGCCTTAGACAGGGGGAGCAGTACTTC
CDR3: CASSTGGLRQGEQYF

J: TRBJ1-1
V: TRBV27
size: medium-sized
D: -
DNA: TGTGCCAGCAGTTTTTCGAGCTACACTGAAGCTTTCTTT
CDR3: CASSFSSYTEAFF

J: TRBJ1-1
V: TRBV2
size: -
D: TRBD1
DNA: TGTGCCAGGGGCGGGACAGACCTGAACACTGAAGCTTTCTTT
CDR3: CARGGTDLNTEAFF

J: TRBJ2-1
V: TRBV5-1
size: -
D: TRBD1
DNA: TGCGCCAGCAGCTTGGCCCAACTGGACAGGGGCATCAATGAGCAGTTCTTC
CDR3: CASSLAQLDRGINEQFF

J: TRBJ1-2
V: TRBV7-2
size: -
D: -
DNA: TGTGCCAGCAGCACAGACACCAACTATGGCTACACCTTC
CDR3: CASSTDTNYGYTF

J: TRBJ2-1
V: TRBV7-9
size: -
D: -
DNA: TGTGCCAGCAGCTTAGTTCTAGCACCATCTTACAATGAGCAGTTCTTC
CDR3: CASSLVLAPSYNEQFF

J: TRBJ2-7
V: TRBV6-5
size: -
D: TRBD2
DNA: TGTGCCAGCAGTCTGGCGGGGGGCTACGAGCAGTACTTC
CDR3: CASSLAGGYEQYF

J: TRBJ2-1
V: TRBV4-3
size: few
D: TRBD2
DNA: TGCGCCAGCAGCCCCGGGACTAGCGTTTACAATGAGCAGTTCTTC
CDR3: CASSPGTSVYNEQFF

J: TRBJ2-1
V: TRBV6-5
size: -
D: TRBD2
DNA: TGTGCCAGCAGTCTCGGGACTAGCGGGAGCAATGAGCAGTTCTTC
CDR3: CASSLGTSGSNEQFF